A selection of T cell receptor beta chains follows, all from one sample in a study of tumor-infiltrating lymphocytes in primary liver carcinoma. TCRdb independently ran MiXCR on the multiplex PCR reads; one entry per CDR3 protein. The data show 150,000 to 200,000 distinct CDR3 sequences, with 70% to 90% seen just once and 15% to 20% held by the top ten. Sequenced material: tumor tissue from primary liver carcinoma. Receptors were obtained from a man aged 35 to 55 with primary liver carcinoma and hepatitis B virus infection. Both conserved end residues are part of each CDR3. A D gene is named only where the DNA matches it firmly. For some rows the clone size is stated as once, few or many, or as a class when expanded; others skip it.

size,J,V,D,DNA,CDR3
once,TRBJ2-5,TRBV10-3,TRBD2,TGTGCCATCGGAGCGGGGGCCCTACAAGAGACCCATTACTTC,CAIGAGALQETHYF
once,TRBJ1-4,TRBV4-3,NA,TGCGCCAGCAACCAAGACCTCGCGGGGCGCGGGTTCGAAAAACTGTTTTTT,CASNQDLAGRGFEKLFF
NA,TRBJ2-3,TRBV28,TRBD2,TGTGCCACCAGTTTCCTAGCGGGTTACACAGTTACGCAGTATTTT,CATSFLAGYTVTQYF
NA,TRBJ2-1,TRBV28,NA,TGTCCCAGCAGCCTCGGGAACGGATTCTACAATGAGCACTTCTTC,CPSSLGNGFYNEHFF
NA,TRBJ2-5,TRBV6-2/TRBV6-3,NA,TGTGCCAGCAATTCCCACCCTCGGGACTTCCTGTACCAAGAGACCCAATACTTC,CASNSHPRDFLYQETQYF
NA,TRBJ1-2,TRBV6-2/TRBV6-3,NA,TGTGCCATCAGAACCCCGGCGCAGGCGTATGGCTATACCTTC,CAIRTPAQAYGYTF
NA,TRBJ2-1,TRBV4-2,NA,TGTGCCAGCAGCCATTGGCGGAGTACCTACAATGAGCAGTTCTTC,CASSHWRSTYNEQFF
medium-sized,TRBJ2-7,TRBV5-6,NA,TGTGCCAGCAGTCGGACATGGATCGGGTCCTACGAGCAGTACTTC,CASSRTWIGSYEQYF
once,TRBJ1-1,TRBV29-1,TRBD1,TGTAGCGTGACAGGGGGCCTCCTCCCGGACACTGAAGCTTTCTTT,CSVTGGLLPDTEAFF
NA,TRBJ2-1,TRBV29-1,TRBD2,TGCAGCGTTGGACTAGCGAGAGGGTTCTACAATGGGCAGCTCTTC,CSVGLARGFYNGQLF
NA,TRBJ1-5,TRBV6-6,NA,TGTGCCAGTACCCAGGGCCGCGACGGCCTAGGAAAGCCCCAGCATTTT,CASTQGRDGLGKPQHF
NA,TRBJ2-3,TRBV11-1,NA,TGTGCCAGCAGCTCTGGGGGAAGCTCTGTTGGGGCCAGCACAGATATGCAGTATTTT,CASSSGGSSVGASTDMQYF
NA,TRBJ1-4,TRBV10-2,TRBD1,TGCGCCAGCGCCCAACCGGGACAGAGGGAAAAACTGTATTTT,CASAQPGQREKLYF
NA,TRBJ2-1,TRBV6-2/TRBV6-3,TRBD1,TGTACCAGCATGTATACAGGGGGATCGCACAATGAGCAGTTCTTC,CTSMYTGGSHNEQFF
NA,TRBJ2-2,TRBV29-1,NA,TGCAGCGTTGCTGGGACAAACACCGAGGAGCTGTTTTTT,CSVAGTNTEELFF
NA,TRBJ2-6,TRBV13,NA,TGTGCCAGCAGCTCAGAGGGGGGCAGTGAGGTAAACGTCCTGACTTTC,CASSSEGGSEVNVLTF
NA,TRBJ2-7,TRBV28,NA,TGTGCCAGCAGTGTCATACAGGGCTTCAGGGGAAAGGAGCAGTACTTC,CASSVIQGFRGKEQYF
NA,TRBJ2-3,TRBV6-5,NA,TGTGACAGCAACCCAGGACTAACAGGAACAGATACGCAGTATTTT,CDSNPGLTGTDTQYF
NA,TRBJ2-1,TRBV6-6,NA,TGCGCCAGCAGTTACTCGACTGGTTCCCACAATGAGCAGTTCTTC,CASSYSTGSHNEQFF
NA,TRBJ2-7,TRBV29-1,NA,TGCAGCGTTATGGACGCACTCGGCGAGCAGTACTTC,CSVMDALGEQYF
NA,TRBJ2-1,TRBV4-2,TRBD1,TGTGGCAGCAGCCATGCCGGCGGACAGGGGAACAATGAGCAGTTCTTC,CGSSHAGGQGNNEQFF
NA,TRBJ1-1,TRBV28,NA,TGTGTCAGCCGAGGGAAATTGGGGGAGGGTAACACTGAAGCTTTCTTT,CVSRGKLGEGNTEAFF
NA,TRBJ1-2,TRBV4-2,TRBD1,TGTGTCAGCAGCCAATCCGAGACAGGGCCCTATGGCTACACCTTC,CVSSQSETGPYGYTF
NA,TRBJ2-5,TRBV29-1,TRBD1,TGCAGCATAGAAGGGTTCGACAGGGCCGAGACCCAGTATTTC,CSIEGFDRAETQYF
NA,TRBJ2-1,TRBV11-1,NA,TGTGTCAGCAGATCAAACGGGATGAGCAGGTTGATTAATGAGCAGTTCTTC,CVSRSNGMSRLINEQFF
NA,TRBJ2-7,TRBV4-1,NA,TGCGCTAGCAGTCATACTAGCTATTCCTACGAGCAGTACTTC,CASSHTSYSYEQYF
NA,TRBJ2-5,TRBV11-2,NA,TGTGCCAGCAGCCTGACGAGTTACCAAGAGACCCAATACTTC,CASSLTSYQETQYF
NA,TRBJ2-5,TRBV10-2,NA,TGCGTCAACAGGCATCAAGAGACCCAGTACTTC,CVNRHQETQYF
NA,TRBJ2-3,TRBV10-3,NA,TGTACCATCAGTGGGACTGGGGGCCTCACAGATACGCAGTATTTT,CTISGTGGLTDTQYF
NA,TRBJ1-1,TRBV6-6,TRBD1,TGTGCCATCAGTACAGGGGGGAGTACTGAAGCTTTCTTT,CAISTGGSTEAFF
many,TRBJ2-1,TRBV7-3,TRBD2,TGTGCCAGCAGCAAAGGATACGCGGGACTAGCCACCAACAATGAGCAGTTCTTC,CASSKGYAGLATNNEQFF
NA,TRBJ1-2,TRBV6-2/TRBV6-3,NA,TGTGCTAGCAGTTACCCCGGAGTGGGCTCCGGAGCTGGCTACACCTTC,CASSYPGVGSGAGYTF
NA,TRBJ1-2,TRBV11-2,NA,TGTGCCAGCAGCTTAGATTCGGTAGTCTATTCTCGAGGCTACATTTTC,CASSLDSVVYSRGYIF
NA,TRBJ2-7,TRBV10-2,TRBD1,TGCATCACTGGGGACAGCTACGAGCAGTACTTC,CITGDSYEQYF
once,TRBJ2-3,TRBV29-1,TRBD2,TGCAGCGCCCAGACAGCGGGATCCCAAGGGTTGTCGGTTACGCAGTATTTT,CSAQTAGSQGLSVTQYF
many,TRBJ1-1,TRBV28,TRBD1,TGTGCCAGCAGTCCCGCGGTGCTGGGACAGCGATCGGAAGCTTTCTTT,CASSPAVLGQRSEAFF
NA,TRBJ2-7,TRBV29-1,NA,TGCAGCGTTGTGGGGCAATCGGAGGAGCGGTGCTTC,CSVVGQSEERCF
NA,TRBJ2-7,TRBV29-1,NA,TGCGGCGTGACAGTCATCCTCTCCTACGAGCAGTACTTC,CGVTVILSYEQYF
NA,TRBJ1-5,TRBV29-1,NA,TGCAGTGTCACCGAAGGACAAACCGGTCAGCCCCACTATTTT,CSVTEGQTGQPHYF
NA,TRBJ2-5,TRBV6-2/TRBV6-3,NA,TGTGCCAGCCAAAACAGAGAGACCGAGTACTTC,CASQNRETEYF
once,TRBJ2-7,TRBV7-2,NA,TGTACCAGCAGCCCTACTAGTATAGGATCCTACGAGCAGTACTTC,CTSSPTSIGSYEQYF
NA,TRBJ2-3,TRBV11-2,NA,TGTGCCAGCAGCAGAAGAAGTGCAGGGAACGCAGATACGCAATATTTT,CASSRRSAGNADTQYF
NA,TRBJ2-1,TRBV10-2,TRBD2,TGCGCCAGCATCCAGGGACTAGCTAGGTGGCAGTTCTTC,CASIQGLARWQFF
once,TRBJ2-1,TRBV12-3/TRBV12-4,TRBD2,TGCACCAGCAGTTTACAAGCGGGAGGGCTCCATGAGCAGTTCTTC,CTSSLQAGGLHEQFF
NA,TRBJ2-6,TRBV6-1,TRBD2,TGTACCACTCCTACTAGCGGGAACTCTGGGGCCAACCTCCTGACTTTC,CTTPTSGNSGANLLTF